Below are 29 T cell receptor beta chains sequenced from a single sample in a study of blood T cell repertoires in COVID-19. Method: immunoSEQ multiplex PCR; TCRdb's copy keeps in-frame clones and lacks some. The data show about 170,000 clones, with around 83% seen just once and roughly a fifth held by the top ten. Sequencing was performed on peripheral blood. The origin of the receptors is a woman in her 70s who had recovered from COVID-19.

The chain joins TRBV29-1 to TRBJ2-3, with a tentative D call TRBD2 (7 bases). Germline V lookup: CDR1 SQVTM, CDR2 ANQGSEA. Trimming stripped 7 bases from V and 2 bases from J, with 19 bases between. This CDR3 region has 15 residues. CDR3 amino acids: CSARGATLPTDTQYF. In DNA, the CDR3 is TGCAGCGCCCGGGGGGCTACCCTTCCCACAGATACGCAGTATTTT.

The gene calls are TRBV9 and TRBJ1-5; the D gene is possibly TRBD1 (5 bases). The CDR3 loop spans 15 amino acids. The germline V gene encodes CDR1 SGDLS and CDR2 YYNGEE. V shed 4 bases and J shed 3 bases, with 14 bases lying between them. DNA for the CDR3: TGTGCCAGCAGCCCCCGGGGGGTTTACAATCAGCCCCAGCATTTT. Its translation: CASSPRGVYNQPQHF.

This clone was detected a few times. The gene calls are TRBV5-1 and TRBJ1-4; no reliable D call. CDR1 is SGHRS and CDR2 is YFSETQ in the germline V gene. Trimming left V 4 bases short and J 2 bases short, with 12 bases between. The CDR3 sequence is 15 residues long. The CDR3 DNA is TGCGCCAGCAGCCCCGGAGGTTCCACTAATGAAAAACTGTTTTTT. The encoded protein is CASSPGGSTNEKLFF.

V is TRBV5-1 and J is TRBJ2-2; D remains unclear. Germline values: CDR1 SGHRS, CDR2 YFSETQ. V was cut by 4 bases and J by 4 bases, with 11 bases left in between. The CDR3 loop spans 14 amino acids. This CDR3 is CASSGGSPTGELFF. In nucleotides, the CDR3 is TGCGCCAGCAGCGGTGGCTCACCCACCGGGGAGCTGTTTTTT.

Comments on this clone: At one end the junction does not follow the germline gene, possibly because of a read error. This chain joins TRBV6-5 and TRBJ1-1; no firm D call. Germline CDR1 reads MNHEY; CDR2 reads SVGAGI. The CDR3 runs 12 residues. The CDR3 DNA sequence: TGCCACGCTCGGGAGATGAACACTGAAGCTTTCTTT. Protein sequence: CHAREMNTEAFF.

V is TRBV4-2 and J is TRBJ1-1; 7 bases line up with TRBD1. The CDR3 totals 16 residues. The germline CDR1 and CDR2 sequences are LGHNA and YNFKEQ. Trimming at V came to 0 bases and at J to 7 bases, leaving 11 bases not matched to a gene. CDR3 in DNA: TGTGCCAGCAGCCAAGAAACCTTCAGGGGGAAGGGTGAAGCTTTCTTT. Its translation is CASSQETFRGKGEAFF.

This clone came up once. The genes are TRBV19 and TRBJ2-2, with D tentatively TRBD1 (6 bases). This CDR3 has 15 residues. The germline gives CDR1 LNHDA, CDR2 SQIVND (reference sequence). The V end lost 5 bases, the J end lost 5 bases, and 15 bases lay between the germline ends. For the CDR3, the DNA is TGTGCCAGTAGTCCCTCCAGGGGAAAGACCGGGGAGCTGTTTTTT. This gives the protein CASSPSRGKTGELFF.

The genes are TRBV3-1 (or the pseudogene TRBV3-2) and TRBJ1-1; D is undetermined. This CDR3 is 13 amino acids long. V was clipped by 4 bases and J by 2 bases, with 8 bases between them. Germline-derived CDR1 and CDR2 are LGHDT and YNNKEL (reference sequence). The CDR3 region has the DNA TGTGCCAGCAGCCGGCGGTCCAACACTGAAGCTTTCTTT. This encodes CASSRRSNTEAFF.

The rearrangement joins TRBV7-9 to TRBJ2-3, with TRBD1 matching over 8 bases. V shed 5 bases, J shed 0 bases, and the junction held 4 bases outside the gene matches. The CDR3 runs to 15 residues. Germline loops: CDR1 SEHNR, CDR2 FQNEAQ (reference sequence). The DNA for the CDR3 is TGTGCCAGCAGCCGGGACAGGCGAAGCACAGATACGCAGTATTTT. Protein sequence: CASSRDRRSTDTQYF.

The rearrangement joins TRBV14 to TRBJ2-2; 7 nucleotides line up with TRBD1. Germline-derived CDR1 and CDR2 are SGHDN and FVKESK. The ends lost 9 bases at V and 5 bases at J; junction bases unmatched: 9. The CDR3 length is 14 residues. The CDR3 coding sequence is TGTGCCAGTAGGGACAGCGGTGGGACCGGGGAGCTGTTTTTT. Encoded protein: CASRDSGGTGELFF. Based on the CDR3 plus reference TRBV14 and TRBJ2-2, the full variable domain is EAGVTQFPSHSVIEKGQTVTLRCDPISGHDNLYWYRRVMGKEIKFLLHFVKESKQDESGMPNNRFLAERTGGTYSTLKVQPAELEDSGVYFCASRDSGGTGELFFGEGSRLTVL.

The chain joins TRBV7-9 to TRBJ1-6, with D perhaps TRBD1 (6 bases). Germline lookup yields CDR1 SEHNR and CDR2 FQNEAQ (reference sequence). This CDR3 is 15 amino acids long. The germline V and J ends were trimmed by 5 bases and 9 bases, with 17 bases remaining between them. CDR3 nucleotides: TGTGCCAGCAGCCCCCCATCGGGGGGGCGTTCACCCCTCCACTTT. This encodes CASSPPSGGRSPLHF.

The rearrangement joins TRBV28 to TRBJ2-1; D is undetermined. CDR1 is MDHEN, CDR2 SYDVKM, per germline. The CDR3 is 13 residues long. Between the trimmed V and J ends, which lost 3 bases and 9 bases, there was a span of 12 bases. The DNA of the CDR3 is TGTGCCAGCAGTTTGGCAGAATCGGGTGAGCAGTTCTTC. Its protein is CASSLAESGEQFF.

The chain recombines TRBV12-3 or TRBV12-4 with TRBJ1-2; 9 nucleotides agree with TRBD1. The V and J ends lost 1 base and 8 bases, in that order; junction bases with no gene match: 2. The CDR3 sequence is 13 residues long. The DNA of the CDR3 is TGTGCCAGCAGTTTAGGGACAGGGGAGGGCTACACCTTC. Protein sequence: CASSLGTGEGYTF.

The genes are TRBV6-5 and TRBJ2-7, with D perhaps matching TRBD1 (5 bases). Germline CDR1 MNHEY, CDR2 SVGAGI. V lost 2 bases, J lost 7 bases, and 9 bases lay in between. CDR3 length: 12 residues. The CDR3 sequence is CASSYPGHEQYF. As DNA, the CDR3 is TGTGCCAGCAGTTACCCTGGACATGAGCAGTACTTC.

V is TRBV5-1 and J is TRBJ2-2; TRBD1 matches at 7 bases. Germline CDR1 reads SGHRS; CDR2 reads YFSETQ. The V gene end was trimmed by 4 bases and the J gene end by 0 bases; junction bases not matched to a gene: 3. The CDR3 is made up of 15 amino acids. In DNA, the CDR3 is TGCGCCAGCAGCCCAGGACAGGCGAACACCGGGGAGCTGTTTTTT. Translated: CASSPGQANTGELFF.

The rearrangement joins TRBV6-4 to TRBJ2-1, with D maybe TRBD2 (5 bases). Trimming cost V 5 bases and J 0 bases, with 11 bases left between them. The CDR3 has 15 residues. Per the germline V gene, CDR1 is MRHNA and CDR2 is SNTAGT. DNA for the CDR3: TGTGCCAGCAGTAAACTAGGCCACTCCTACAATGAGCAGTTCTTC. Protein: CASSKLGHSYNEQFF.

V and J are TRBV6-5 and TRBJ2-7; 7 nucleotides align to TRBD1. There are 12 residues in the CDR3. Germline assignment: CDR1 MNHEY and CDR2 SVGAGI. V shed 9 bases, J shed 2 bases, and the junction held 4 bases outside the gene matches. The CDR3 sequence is CASVGTAYEQYF. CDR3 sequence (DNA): TGTGCCAGTGTTGGGACAGCCTACGAGCAGTACTTC.

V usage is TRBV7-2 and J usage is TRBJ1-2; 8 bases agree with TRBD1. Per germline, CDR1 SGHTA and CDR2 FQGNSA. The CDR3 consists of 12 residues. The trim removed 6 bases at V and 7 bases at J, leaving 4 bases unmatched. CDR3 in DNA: TGTGCCAGCAGAGGACAGGGCCTTGGCTACACCTTC. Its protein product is CASRGQGLGYTF. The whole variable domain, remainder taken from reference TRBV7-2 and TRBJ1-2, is GAGVSQSPSNKVTEKGKDVELRCDPISGHTALYWYRQSLGQGLEFLIYFQGNSAPDKSGLPSDRFSAERTGGSVSTLTIQRTQQEDSAVYLCASRGQGLGYTFGSGTRLTVV.

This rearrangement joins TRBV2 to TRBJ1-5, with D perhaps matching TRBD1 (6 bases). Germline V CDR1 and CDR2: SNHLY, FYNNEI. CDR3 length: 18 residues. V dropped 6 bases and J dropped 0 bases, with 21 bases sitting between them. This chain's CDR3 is CASREGATGFYSNQPQHF. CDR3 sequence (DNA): TGTGCCAGCAGAGAGGGAGCGACAGGTTTTTATAGCAATCAGCCCCAGCATTTT.

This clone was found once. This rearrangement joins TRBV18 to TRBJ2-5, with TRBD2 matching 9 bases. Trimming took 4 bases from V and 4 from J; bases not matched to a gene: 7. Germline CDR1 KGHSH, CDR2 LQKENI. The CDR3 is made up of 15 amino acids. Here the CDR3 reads CASSQPTSGGETQYF. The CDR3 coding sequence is TGTGCCAGCTCACAACCGACTAGCGGAGGAGAGACCCAGTACTTC.

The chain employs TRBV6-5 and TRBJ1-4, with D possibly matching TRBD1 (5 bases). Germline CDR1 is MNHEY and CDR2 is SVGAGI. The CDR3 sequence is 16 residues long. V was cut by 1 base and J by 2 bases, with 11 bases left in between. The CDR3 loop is CASSYFSGGTNEKLFF. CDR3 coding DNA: TGTGCCAGCAGTTACTTTTCTGGGGGGACTAATGAAAAACTGTTTTTT.

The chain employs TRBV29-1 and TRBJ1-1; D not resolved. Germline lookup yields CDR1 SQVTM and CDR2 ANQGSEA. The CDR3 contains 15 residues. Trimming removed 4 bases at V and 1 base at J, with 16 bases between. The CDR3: CSVVTTERGNTEAFF. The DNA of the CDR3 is TGCAGCGTTGTAACTACCGAGCGGGGGAACACTGAAGCTTTCTTT.

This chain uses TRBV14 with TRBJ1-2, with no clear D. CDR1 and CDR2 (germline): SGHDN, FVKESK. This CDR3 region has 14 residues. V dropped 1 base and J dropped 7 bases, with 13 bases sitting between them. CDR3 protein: CASSQGTGSRGYTF. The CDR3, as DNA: TGTGCCAGCAGCCAAGGAACCGGGTCCCGTGGCTACACCTTC.

CDR3 bases: TGTGCCAGCAGCTTAGGGCAGGGGGATGGCTACACCTTC. This codes for CASSLGQGDGYTF. The chain recombines TRBV13 with TRBJ1-2; 7 bases line up with TRBD1. The length of the CDR3 is 13 residues. V lost 0 bases, J lost 6 bases, and 1 base stayed unmatched. From germline, CDR1 is PRHDT and CDR2 FYEKMQ (reference sequence).

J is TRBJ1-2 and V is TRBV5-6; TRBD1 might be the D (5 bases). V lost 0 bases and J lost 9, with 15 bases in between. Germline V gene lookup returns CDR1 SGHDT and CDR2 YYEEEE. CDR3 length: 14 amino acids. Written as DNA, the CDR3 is TGTGCCAGCAGCTTGGGTAGGACAATTAATCGCTACACCTTC. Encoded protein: CASSLGRTINRYTF.

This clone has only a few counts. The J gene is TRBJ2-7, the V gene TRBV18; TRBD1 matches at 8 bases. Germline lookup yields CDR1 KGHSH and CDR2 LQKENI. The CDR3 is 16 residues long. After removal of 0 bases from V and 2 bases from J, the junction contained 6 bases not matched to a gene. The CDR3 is CASSPPLTGAPYEQYF. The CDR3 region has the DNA TGTGCCAGCTCACCACCGCTGACAGGGGCCCCCTACGAGCAGTACTTC.

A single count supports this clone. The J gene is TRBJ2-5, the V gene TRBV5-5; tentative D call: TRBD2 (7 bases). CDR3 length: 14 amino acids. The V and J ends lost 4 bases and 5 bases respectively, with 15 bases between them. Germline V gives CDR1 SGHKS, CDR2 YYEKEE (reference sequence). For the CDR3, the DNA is TGTGCCAGCAGCGCCCCGGGGGGCGGGGAGACCCAGTACTTC. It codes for CASSAPGGGETQYF.

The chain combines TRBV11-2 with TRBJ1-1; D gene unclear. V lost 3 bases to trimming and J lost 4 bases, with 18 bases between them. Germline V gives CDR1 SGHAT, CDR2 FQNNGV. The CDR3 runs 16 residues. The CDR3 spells CASSFVPETVATEAFF. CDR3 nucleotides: TGTGCCAGCAGCTTCGTTCCCGAGACTGTCGCCACTGAAGCTTTCTTT.

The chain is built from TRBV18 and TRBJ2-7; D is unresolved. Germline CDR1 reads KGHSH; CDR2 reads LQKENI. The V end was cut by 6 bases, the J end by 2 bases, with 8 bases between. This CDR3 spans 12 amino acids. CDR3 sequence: CASSPTTYEQYF. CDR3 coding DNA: TGTGCCAGCTCGCCTACGACCTACGAGCAGTACTTC.